Each of the 15 T cell receptor beta chains below was sequenced from the same sample in a study of shared clonotypes between healthy human individuals. Data came from immunoSEQ multiplex PCR; TCRdb stores just in-frame clones and leaves some out. The sample lists under 1,900,000 clones; just under 99% were seen once. The sample comprised naive CD4+ T cells sorted from blood. Indicated subset: CD45RA+ positively selected. These receptors were collected from a man aged 25-45 years in good health.

V gene TRBV1 combines with J gene TRBJ1-1. TRBV1 is described as a pseudogene. This CDR3 has 14 residues. CDR3 protein: CTSGDLPVNTEAFF. The DNA of the CDR3 is TGCACCAGCGGGGATCTTCCGGTGAACACTGAAGCTTTCTTT.

V is TRBV19 and J is TRBJ2-1; D gene unclear. Germline CDR1 is LNHDA and CDR2 is SQIVND (reference sequence). Trimming left V 5 bases short and J 7 bases short, with 15 bases between. The length of the CDR3 is 14 residues. The CDR3 bases are TGTGCCAGTAGTCATCAGCACCGGGCGAATGAGCAGTTCTTC. Translation gives CASSHQHRANEQFF.

Points on this clone: This specimen includes other DNA sequences encoding the same CDR3. The V gene is TRBV5-1, the J gene TRBJ2-5; D gene uncertain. This CDR3 has 13 amino acids. Deletions cut 0 bases from V and 3 bases from J, with 6 bases between. The germline CDR1 and CDR2 sequences are SGHRS and YFSETQ. The CDR3 sequence is CASSLVAEETQYF. Here the CDR3 DNA reads TGCGCCAGCAGCTTGGTGGCAGAAGAGACCCAGTACTTC.

This chain connects TRBV7-7 to TRBJ2-5; the D is unclear. V lost 4 bases to trimming and J lost 1 base, with 10 bases between them. The CDR3 length is 14 residues. CDR1 and CDR2 (germline): SSHAT, FNYEAQ (reference sequence). DNA for the CDR3: TGTGCCAGCAGCTCCGGACGGACCCAAGAGACCCAGTACTTC. Amino acid sequence: CASSSGRTQETQYF.

V gene TRBV13 combines with J gene TRBJ1-4, with 8 nucleotides matching TRBD1. V gave up 5 bases and J gave up 8 bases; unmatched junction bases: 7. CDR1 is PRHDT, CDR2 FYEKMQ, per germline (reference sequence). The CDR3 loop spans 14 amino acids. The CDR3 sequence: CASSTRGQREKLFF. The CDR3 bases are TGTGCCAGCAGCACCAGGGGGCAACGGGAAAAACTGTTTTTT. The whole variable domain, filled in from reference TRBV13 and TRBJ1-4, reads AAGVIQSPRHLIKEKRETATLKCYPIPRHDTVYWYQQGPGQDPQFLISFYEKMQSDKGSIPDRFSAQQFSDYHSELNMSSLELGDSALYFCASSTRGQREKLFFGSGTQLSVL.

This clone was picked up a small number of times. This CDR3 is also generated by other DNA sequences in the sample. This chain uses TRBV18 with TRBJ2-2; D remains ambiguous. The V end lost 3 bases, the J end lost 3 bases, and 2 bases lay between the germline ends. The germline CDR1 and CDR2 sequences are KGHSH and LQKENI. The CDR3 totals 12 residues. The CDR3 loop reads CASSPDTGELFF. CDR3 bases: TGTGCCAGCTCACCGGACACCGGGGAGCTGTTTTTT.

J is TRBJ2-2 and V is TRBV28; D is ambiguous. Between the trimmed V and J ends, which lost 1 base and 2 bases, there was a span of 5 bases. The CDR3 is made up of 14 amino acids. Germline V CDR1 and CDR2: MDHEN, SYDVKM. The chain's CDR3 is CASSLLGNTGELFF. As DNA, the CDR3 is TGTGCCAGCAGTTTATTGGGTAACACCGGGGAGCTGTTTTTT.

Turning to this clone: This sample also contains other DNA sequences that code for the same CDR3. J is TRBJ2-1 and V is TRBV5-1; 14 nucleotides line up with TRBD2. This CDR3 region has 15 residues. V was pared by 4 bases and J by 8 bases, with 5 bases of the junction left unmatched. The germline V gene has CDR1 SGHRS and CDR2 YFSETQ. CDR3 protein: CASSTGLAGVDEQFF. The CDR3 coding sequence is TGCGCCAGCAGCACGGGACTAGCGGGAGTCGATGAGCAGTTCTTC.

The genes are TRBV25-1 and TRBJ2-1; a possible D gene is TRBD2 (6 bases). In germline, CDR1 is MGHDK, CDR2 SYGVNS. This CDR3 region has 15 residues. V lost 5 bases, J lost 5 bases, and 16 bases lay in between. CDR3 in DNA: TGTGCCAGCAGTACCCAAACGGGACTTAACAATGAGCAGTTCTTC. It is translated as CASSTQTGLNNEQFF.

This clone was counted a single time. The rearrangement uses TRBV28 and TRBJ2-5; 10 nucleotides match TRBD1. Trimming removed 1 base from V and 4 bases from J; junction bases left unmatched: 6. The germline V gene has CDR1 MDHEN and CDR2 SYDVKM. The CDR3 runs 16 residues. CDR3 loop: CASSLLGQGTGETQYF. The CDR3 nucleotides read TGTGCCAGCAGTTTATTGGGACAGGGGACAGGAGAGACCCAGTACTTC.

The chain employs TRBV10-2 and TRBJ2-6; 7 bases line up with TRBD1. V dropped 4 bases and J dropped 3; count of bases not matched to a gene: 9. This CDR3 is built from 17 residues. CDR1 is WSHSY, CDR2 SAAADI, per germline. The CDR3 spells CASSGRTGGVGANVLTF. In DNA, the CDR3 is TGCGCCAGCAGTGGACGGACAGGCGGAGTTGGGGCCAACGTCCTGACTTTC.

V and J are TRBV5-1 and TRBJ2-5, with D unclear. The germline V gene has CDR1 SGHRS and CDR2 YFSETQ. V was trimmed by 4 bases and J by 3 bases, leaving 10 bases between them. CDR3 size: 13 residues. The CDR3 loop reads CASSRPPKETQYF. For the CDR3, the DNA is TGCGCCAGCAGCCGGCCCCCCAAAGAGACCCAGTACTTC.

The V call is TRBV5-1, the J call TRBJ2-2, with 9 bases identical to TRBD1. Germline V gene sequence: CDR1 SGHRS, CDR2 YFSETQ. After removal of 1 base from V and 7 bases from J, the junction contained 14 bases not matched to a gene. The CDR3 is made up of 18 amino acids. CDR3 residues: CASSLFTAGTGSGGELFF. CDR3 DNA: TGCGCCAGCAGCTTGTTCACCGCCGGGACAGGGTCAGGCGGGGAGCTGTTTTTT.

The rearrangement joins TRBV30 to TRBJ2-1; the D gene is possibly TRBD2 (6 bases). Germline values: CDR1 GTSNPN, CDR2 SVGIG (reference sequence). The CDR3 is 14 residues long. Deletions cut 8 bases from V and 6 bases from J, with 20 bases between. The CDR3 DNA reads as TGTGCCCGGAACCCGGGACTGGCGAGCAATGAGCAGTTCTTC. As protein: CARNPGLASNEQFF.

On this clone itself: Germline and junction disagree at one end, which may indicate a read error. V is TRBV23-1 and J is TRBJ2-7; 10 bases match TRBD2. TRBV23-1 is an open reading frame, and its role is uncertain. The CDR3 extends over 15 amino acids. CDR3 in DNA: TGCGCCAGCAGTCAAGATCCTCTAGCGGGAGAGATAGGGCCCTTC. Translated, it gives CASSQDPLAGEIGPF.